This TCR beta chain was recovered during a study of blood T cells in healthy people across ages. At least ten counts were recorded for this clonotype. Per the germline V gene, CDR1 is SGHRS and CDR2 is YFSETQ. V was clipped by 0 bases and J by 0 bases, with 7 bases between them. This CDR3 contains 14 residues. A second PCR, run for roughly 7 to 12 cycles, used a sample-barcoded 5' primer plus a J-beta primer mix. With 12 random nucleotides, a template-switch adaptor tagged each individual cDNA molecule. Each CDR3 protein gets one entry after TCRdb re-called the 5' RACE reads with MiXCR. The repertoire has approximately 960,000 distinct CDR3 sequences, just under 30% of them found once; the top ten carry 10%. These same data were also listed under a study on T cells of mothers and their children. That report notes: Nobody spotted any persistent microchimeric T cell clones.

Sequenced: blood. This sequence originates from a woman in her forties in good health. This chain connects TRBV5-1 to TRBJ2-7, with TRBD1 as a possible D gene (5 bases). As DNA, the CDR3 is TGCGCCAGCAGCTTGGGACAGAGCTCCTACGAGCAGTACTTC. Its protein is CASSLGQSSYEQYF.